The 8 T cell receptor beta chains reported below all come from one sample, sequenced in a study of cytomegalovirus exposure and HLA in healthy donors. 60 Vbeta and 13 Jbeta primers were used in PCR. The assay was immunoSEQ multiplex PCR, and TCRdb's table has in-frame clones only and misses some. The table includes 110,000 to 150,000 clones, about 85% detected once. Sequenced: PBMCs. Receptor source: a boy between 2 and 10 years old in good health and CMV-seronegative.

The CDR3 bases are TGTGCCAGCAGCCCTCGACAGGGGTATCAGCCCCAGCATTTT. Translation: CASSPRQGYQPQHF. The chain couples TRBV6-5 to TRBJ1-5; TRBD1 aligns across 8 bases. The CDR3 is 14 residues long. J lost 5 bases, V lost 6 bases, and 6 bases had no gene match. Germline lookup yields CDR1 MNHEY and CDR2 SVGAGI.

As concerns this clone: The sample contains more than one DNA sequence encoding this CDR3. This sequence joins TRBV18 and TRBJ2-7; 10 bases align to TRBD1. Germline V gives CDR1 KGHSH, CDR2 LQKENI. J gave up 3 bases and V 2 bases, and 1 base lay outside the gene matches. The CDR3 has 14 residues. CDR3 sequence (DNA): TGTGCCAGCTCACCAGGGACAGGGGACTACGAGCAGTACTTC. The encoded protein is CASSPGTGDYEQYF.

The CDR3 DNA is TGTGCCTGGACCGCTTCGGGTGATCAGCCCCAGCATTTT. Its translation: CAWTASGDQPQHF. The chain uses TRBV30 and TRBJ1-5; D gene ambiguous. Germline CDR1 is GTSNPN and CDR2 is SVGIG (reference sequence). The CDR3 has 13 residues. V gave up 4 bases and J gave up 5 bases, with 12 bases separating them.

The gene calls are TRBV7-6 and TRBJ2-1, with TRBD2 matching over 7 bases. Trimming removed 1 base from V and 10 bases from J; junction bases left unmatched: 13. This CDR3 has 16 residues. From germline, CDR1 is SGHVS and CDR2 FNYEAQ. The CDR3 protein is CASSLGSQLAPGEQFF. Written as DNA, the CDR3 is TGTGCCAGCAGCTTAGGTTCCCAACTAGCGCCAGGGGAGCAGTTCTTC.

On this clone: At one of its ends the junction is not consistent with the germline gene, which may arise from a read error. This chain joins TRBV7-9 and TRBJ1-6; a possible D gene is TRBD1 (6 bases). Germline CDR1 reads SEHNR; CDR2 reads FQNEAQ (reference sequence). This CDR3 comprises 16 residues. CDR3 in amino acids: CSSSPSWTDINSPLHF. The CDR3 bases are TGTTCCAGCAGCCCCAGTTGGACAGACATTAATTCCCCCCTCCACTTT.

V and J are TRBV11-3 and TRBJ2-1; D not resolved. This CDR3 has 13 amino acids. V shed 5 bases and J shed 7 bases, with 12 bases lying between them. The V gene's germline CDR1 is SGHNT and CDR2 YENEEA. CDR3 bases: TGTGCCAGCAGCGTATTCACTGAAAATGAGCAGTTCTTC. This codes for CASSVFTENEQFF.

This chain joins TRBV29-1 and TRBJ2-1; 9 bases are shared with TRBD2. The J segment lost 8 bases and the V segment lost 4 bases, leaving 21 bases of the junction unmatched. There are 18 residues in the CDR3. Germline CDR1 reads SQVTM; CDR2 reads ANQGSEA. As DNA, the CDR3 is TGCAGCGTTGCGAAAACGGTGGGCGGGAGGGCCCCGATCGATGAGCAGTTCTTC. Protein product: CSVAKTVGGRAPIDEQFF.

The chain links TRBV18 to TRBJ1-5; D possibly corresponds to TRBD1 (5 bases). The CDR3 has 14 residues. V dropped 3 bases and J dropped 7 bases, with 13 bases sitting between them. From germline, CDR1 is KGHSH and CDR2 LQKENI. The CDR3 DNA reads as TGTGCCAGCTCACCGGACGGGGGGAGGCAGCCCCAGCATTTT. Translating it yields CASSPDGGRQPQHF.